Following are 20 T cell receptor beta chains from one sample sequenced in a study of identical twins. TCRdb re-analysed the 5' RACE reads in MiXCR, keeping a single row per CDR3 protein. Of approximately 1.8 million distinct CDR3 sequences in the sample, about 32% were seen once. Sequenced sample: cord blood. The receptors were gathered from a newborn girl in good health.

This clonotype was counted a few times. V and J are TRBV15 and TRBJ2-3; TRBD2 agrees at 7 bases. CDR1 is LNHNV and CDR2 is YYDKDF in the germline V gene (reference sequence). Trimming cost V 9 bases and J 6 bases; bases outside gene matches: 12. The CDR3 extends over 14 amino acids. The CDR3 is CATSRTRLRDTQYF. DNA of the CDR3: TGTGCCACTAGTAGGACTAGACTGAGGGATACGCAGTATTTT.

Concerning this clonotype itself: Its ends do not fully match the called genes, so a read error is possible. The chain couples TRBV4-2 to TRBJ2-2; D gene uncertain. Germline CDR1 is LGHNA and CDR2 is YNFKEQ. This CDR3 has 11 residues. CDR3 sequence reads: CAGSHDWGLFF. CDR3 bases: TGTGCCGGCAGCCACGACTGGGGGCTGTTTTTT.

The V call is TRBV20-1, the J call TRBJ2-1; perhaps TRBD2 as D (6 bases). The CDR3 has 14 residues. V dropped 6 bases and J dropped 7 bases, with 19 bases sitting between them. Germline V gene data show CDR1 as DFQATT and CDR2 as SNEGSKA (reference sequence). The CDR3 sequence is CSAVLAWERNEQFF. CDR3 nucleotides: TGCAGTGCGGTCCTAGCGTGGGAGAGGAATGAGCAGTTCTTC.

There are a few counts of this clonotype. V is TRBV11-3 and J is TRBJ2-1; TRBD2 aligns across 8 bases. The V and J ends lost 0 bases and 8 bases, in that order; junction bases with no gene match: 9. This CDR3 has 16 residues. Germline loops: CDR1 SGHNT, CDR2 YENEEA. The CDR3 is CASSLEDGGRSHEQFF. CDR3 in DNA: TGTGCCAGCAGCTTAGAAGACGGCGGGAGGAGTCATGAGCAGTTCTTC.

This clonotype was recorded only once. A much larger clonotype is one base distant, so this may be a read error. The chain recombines TRBV29-1 with TRBJ2-1, with D uncertain. CDR1 and CDR2 from the germline V gene are SQVTM and ANQGSEA. The CDR3 is 14 amino acids. As DNA, the CDR3 is TGCAGCGTTGTAGAGAGCGCCCTATACAATGAGCACTTCTTC. Its translation: CSVVESALYNEHFF.

This clonotype was observed a handful of times. This chain joins TRBV2 and TRBJ2-3; D gene ambiguous. The germline V and J ends were trimmed by 4 bases and 8 bases, with 10 bases remaining between them. This CDR3 comprises 12 residues. Germline V gene sequence: CDR1 SNHLY, CDR2 FYNNEI. DNA for the CDR3: TGTGCCAGCAGTGTGAGTGAGCTTACGCAGTATTTT. Amino acids: CASSVSELTQYF.

The CDR3 DNA follows: TGCAGCGTTGAAGGGCAGCCGGGCGAGCAGTTCTTC. Amino acid sequence: CSVEGQPGEQFF. The rearrangement joins TRBV29-1 to TRBJ2-1; D unresolved. There are 12 residues in the CDR3. V lost 1 base and J 10 bases, leaving 11 bases between the germline ends. In germline, CDR1 is SQVTM, CDR2 ANQGSEA.

This clonotype was observed a few times. The CDR3 DNA sequence: TGCAGCGTTGAAGATCCACAGACCTCCTACAATGAGCAGTACTTC. It codes for CSVEDPQTSYNEQYF. The V and J genes are TRBV29-1 and TRBJ2-7; D remains unclear. The ends were cut back, 0 bases at V and 7 bases at J, with 19 bases in the middle. The CDR3 length is 15 residues. Germline CDR1 reads SQVTM; CDR2 reads ANQGSEA.

This clonotype has just a few counts. This chain links TRBV5-6 with TRBJ2-3, with a possible D match to TRBD2 (5 bases). Germline assignment: CDR1 SGHDT and CDR2 YYEEEE. The V gene lost 3 bases and the J gene lost 3 bases, with 11 bases spanning the gap. This CDR3 spans 14 amino acids. DNA for the CDR3: TGTGCCAGCAGCTATCAAGCGGAGACAGATACGCAGTATTTT. Its translation is CASSYQAETDTQYF. Based on the CDR3 plus reference TRBV5-6 and TRBJ2-3, the full variable domain is DAGVTQSPTHLIKTRGQQVTLRCSPKSGHDTVSWYQQALGQGPQFIFQYYEEEERQRGNFPDRFSGHQFPNYSSELNVNALLLGDSALYLCASSYQAETDTQYFGPGTRLTVL.

The chain combines TRBV5-6 with TRBJ1-5, with 7 bases aligning to TRBD1. The CDR3 spans 17 residues. Germline assignment: CDR1 SGHDT and CDR2 YYEEEE. The ends lost 1 base at V and 1 base at J; junction bases unmatched: 8. The DNA for the CDR3 is TGTGCCAGCAGCTTGCGACCGAACAGGGGAAGCAATCAGCCCCAGCATTTT. This translates into CASSLRPNRGSNQPQHF.

A note on this clonotype: A read error may explain this, as a much larger clone is one base away. The V gene is TRBV10-3, the J gene TRBJ2-1; no firm D call. Germline CDR1 reads ENHRY; CDR2 reads SYGVKD. The CDR3 consists of 14 residues. The CDR3 loop is CATSENVACNEQFF. The CDR3 coding sequence is TGTGCCACCAGTGAAAATGTGGCATGCAATGAGCAGTTCTTC.

Worth noting for this clonotype: This likely stems from a read error, as it lies one base from a far larger clone. The V call is TRBV5-1, the J call TRBJ1-2; D perhaps matches TRBD1 (5 bases). The CDR3 length is 12 residues. Between the trimmed V and J ends, which lost 3 bases and 3 bases, there was a span of 6 bases. Germline V gene sequence: CDR1 SGHRS, CDR2 YFSETQ. CDR3 nucleotides: TGCGCCAGCAGCTGGGGACACTATGGCTACACCTTC. It translates to CASSWGHYGYTF.

This clonotype has at least ten counts. V and J are TRBV12-3 or TRBV12-4 and TRBJ1-2, with TRBD1 matching over 9 bases. This CDR3 comprises 16 residues. V was clipped by 6 bases and J by 4 bases; unmatched bases: 12. CDR3 residues: CASRYTGTGRRYGYTF. The CDR3 coding sequence is TGTGCCAGCAGATATACCGGGACAGGGAGACGCTATGGCTACACCTTC.

The chain recombines TRBV25-1 with TRBJ2-1, with 7 bases identical to TRBD2. Per the germline V gene, CDR1 is MGHDK and CDR2 is SYGVNS. V lost 3 bases and J lost 7; bases outside the gene matches: 3. CDR3 length: 13 residues. CDR3 residues: CASSEVGGNEQFF. DNA for the CDR3: TGTGCCAGCAGTGAGGTGGGGGGGAATGAGCAGTTCTTC. The whole variable domain, filled in from reference TRBV25-1 and TRBJ2-1, reads EADIYQTPRYLVIGTGKKITLECSQTMGHDKMYWYQQDPGMELHLIHYSYGVNSTEKGDLSSESTVSRIRTEHFPLTLESARPSHTSQYLCASSEVGGNEQFFGPGTRLTVL.

This clonotype came up many times. The chain recombines TRBV29-1 with TRBJ2-7; 10 nucleotides line up with TRBD2. The CDR3 totals 14 residues. V gave up 6 bases and J gave up 3 bases; unmatched junction bases: 8. Germline values: CDR1 SQVTM, CDR2 ANQGSEA. The CDR3, as DNA: TGCAGCGTCGTCCCTAGCGGGAGAATCTACGAGCAGTACTTC. Its translation is CSVVPSGRIYEQYF.

This clonotype came up once. This sequence joins TRBV7-9 and TRBJ1-1; TRBD1 matches at 7 bases. The CDR3 sequence is 16 residues long. Germline loops: CDR1 SEHNR, CDR2 FQNEAQ (reference sequence). V lost 5 bases to trimming and J lost 1 base; unmatched junction nucleotides: 10. The CDR3 region is CASSALRQGSNTEAFF. The DNA for the CDR3 is TGTGCCAGCAGCGCCTTAAGACAGGGTTCGAACACTGAAGCTTTCTTT.

V is TRBV28 and J is TRBJ1-5; 7 bases are shared with TRBD1. V dropped 0 bases and J dropped 2; count of bases not matched to a gene: 7. Germline V gives CDR1 MDHEN, CDR2 SYDVKM. The CDR3 spans 17 residues. For the CDR3, the DNA is TGTGCCAGCAGTTTATGGGGCGACAGGGTGGGCAATCAGCCCCAGCATTTT. Protein sequence: CASSLWGDRVGNQPQHF.

This clonotype was seen a few times. The J gene is TRBJ2-7, the V gene TRBV12-3 or TRBV12-4; 7 bases fit TRBD1. Trimming at V came to 5 bases and at J to 2 bases, leaving 9 bases not matched to a gene. The CDR3 is made up of 15 amino acids. The CDR3, as DNA: TGTGCCAGCAGTCGCATGACAGGGAGAACCTACGAGCAGTACTTC. Protein product: CASSRMTGRTYEQYF.

This clonotype has a handful of counts. The rearrangement joins TRBV5-1 to TRBJ2-1, with 8 bases fitting TRBD1. V lost 4 bases to trimming and J lost 8 bases; unmatched junction nucleotides: 11. This CDR3 spans 15 amino acids. The germline gives CDR1 SGHRS, CDR2 YFSETQ. The CDR3 nucleotides read TGCGCCAGCAGCAAAGGACAGGGAGTTAAGGATGAGCAGTTCTTC. It encodes CASSKGQGVKDEQFF.

This clonotype was seen a few times. The chain carries TRBV6-5 and TRBJ1-6, with unresolved D. Trimming removed 0 bases from V and 5 bases from J, with 17 bases in between. In germline, CDR1 is MNHEY, CDR2 SVGAGI. The CDR3 covers 18 residues. This CDR3 is CASSYSSPLPINNSPLHF. The CDR3 DNA is TGTGCCAGCAGTTACTCGAGTCCCCTGCCAATTAATAATTCACCCCTCCACTTT.